This entry features one T cell receptor beta chain sequence. Sequencing used immunoSEQ multiplex PCR; TCRdb keeps in-frame clones, though not all of them. Here the sample spans 210,000 or so clones, roughly 78% being singletons. These data come from a study of blood T cell repertoires in COVID-19. V lost 0 bases, J lost 2 bases, and 16 bases lay in between. Germline CDR1 reads LNHDA; CDR2 reads SQIVND (reference sequence). The CDR3 extends over 17 amino acids. Material: peripheral blood. The receptor was derived from a middle-aged woman with acute or convalescent COVID-19. The genes are TRBV19 and TRBJ1-2; D remains unclear. In DNA, the CDR3 is TGTGCCAGTAGTATAGATCTATGGGCCCCAAGGAACTATGGCTACACCTTC. Protein: CASSIDLWAPRNYGYTF.